This T cell receptor beta chain was sequenced in a study of cytomegalovirus exposure and HLA in healthy donors. Regarding the study as a whole: The authors enumerated around 150 TCR beta chains as linked to cytomegalovirus. Many donors shared some public TCRs, even though most TCR sequences were rare. The TCR clusters that emerged in the first cohort tended, a later analysis found, to co-occur in the approximately 110 validation repertoires.

On this clone itself: The target antigen is unknown.

Per the germline V gene, CDR1 is SQVTM and CDR2 is ANQGSEA. Trimming at V came to 7 bases and at J to 2 bases, leaving 4 bases not matched to a gene. The CDR3 sequence is 13 residues long. Assay used: immunoSEQ multiplex PCR; TCRdb lists only in-frame clones, some missing. The sample carries 65,000 to 75,000 clones, just over 95% recorded once. The sample taken for sequencing was PBMCs. The gene calls are TRBV29-1 and TRBJ2-7, with 11 bases identical to TRBD2. The TCR was taken from a young woman in good health and CMV-seropositive. CDR3 loop: CSATSGGAYEQYF. The DNA for the CDR3 is TGCAGCGCTACTAGCGGGGGAGCCTACGAGCAGTACTTC.